Presented here are 32 T cell receptor beta chains from one specimen sequenced in a study of T-cell reconstitution after alpha-beta-depleted transplantation in children. As it was prepared, the TCRbeta library received unique molecular identifiers. TCRdb redid the calling of the PCR reads with MiXCR, one entry per CDR3 protein. The sample records over 200,000 distinct CDR3 sequences, roughly 15% being singletons. Here the sequenced sample was PBMCs, mostly from graft donor cells, taken 360 days after TCRalphabeta/CD19-depleted stem cell transplant. These receptors all stem from a male patient aged 2 to 9 who had a stem cell transplant for acute lymphoblastic leukemia, so the T cells may come from the graft donor.

This clonotype has only a few counts. The chain uses TRBV15 and TRBJ1-2; 9 bases align to TRBD1. Unmatched junction bases numbered 12, after V lost 4 bases and J lost 3 bases. The V gene's germline CDR1 is LNHNV and CDR2 YYDKDF (reference sequence). This CDR3 comprises 17 residues. CDR3 amino acids: CATSTKGQGTLDYGYTF. DNA for the CDR3: TGTGCCACCAGCACCAAGGGACAGGGAACTCTTGACTATGGCTACACCTTC. Full variable domain (outside the CDR3, taken from reference TRBV15 and TRBJ1-2): DAMVIQNPRYQVTQFGKPVTLSCSQTLNHNVMYWYQQKSSQAPKLLFHYYDKDFNNEADTPDNFQSRRPNTSFCFLDIRSPGLGDTAMYLCATSTKGQGTLDYGYTFGSGTRLTVV.

The CDR3 spells CASSLGQGTETQYF. The CDR3 DNA follows: TGTGCCAGCAGTTTGGGACAGGGTACGGAGACCCAGTACTTC. The V and J genes are TRBV12-3 or TRBV12-4 and TRBJ2-5, with 9 bases lining up with TRBD1. This CDR3 is built from 14 residues. Trimming removed 3 bases from V and 5 bases from J; junction bases left unmatched: 4.

The sample holds a few counts of this clonotype. The chain carries TRBV4-3 and TRBJ2-2; maybe TRBD1 (6 bases). V was shortened by 4 bases and J by 2 bases, with 17 bases between the two germline ends. The CDR3 sequence is 17 residues long. The germline V gene encodes CDR1 LGHNA and CDR2 YSLEER. In DNA form, the CDR3 reads TGCGCCAGCAGCCGAACGGCGGCCGGGACAAACACCGGGGAGCTGTTTTTT. Encoded protein: CASSRTAAGTNTGELFF.

The table lists this clonotype with a few counts. The chain carries TRBV27 and TRBJ1-5; the D gene is possibly TRBD1 (5 bases). Germline assignment: CDR1 MNHEY and CDR2 SMNVEV (reference sequence). The CDR3 totals 13 residues. V gave up 4 bases and J gave up 8 bases, with 12 bases separating them. CDR3 bases: TGTGCCAGCAGTTCCCCAGGGCGAGAGCCCCAGCATTTT. Its protein is CASSSPGREPQHF.

This rearrangement joins TRBV29-1 to TRBJ2-3; 8 positions match TRBD1. The CDR3 sequence is 14 residues long. The V and J ends lost 4 bases and 8 bases, in that order; junction bases with no gene match: 11. CDR1 SQVTM and CDR2 ANQGSEA come from the germline V gene. CDR3 nucleotides: TGCAGCGTTGTTGGGACAGGCCCCATAGGTACGCAGTATTTT. Its protein product is CSVVGTGPIGTQYF.

The rearrangement joins TRBV6-2 or TRBV6-3 to TRBJ2-3; D is unclear. The germline gives CDR1 MNHEY, CDR2 SVGEGT. The CDR3 loop spans 13 amino acids. V dropped 7 bases and J dropped 1 base, with 9 bases sitting between them. CDR3 DNA: TGTGCCAGCATCCGTGATGGCACAGATACGCAGTATTTT. Its protein is CASIRDGTDTQYF.

This clonotype was seen repeatedly, ten times or more. The chain links TRBV10-3 to TRBJ2-7; D could derive from TRBD1 or TRBD2 (5 bases each). This CDR3 comprises 14 residues. Germline loops: CDR1 ENHRY, CDR2 SYGVKD. The V gene lost 10 bases and the J gene lost 5 bases, with 21 bases spanning the gap. CDR3 loop: CATHWGPESHEQYF. The CDR3 DNA sequence: TGTGCCACCCACTGGGGACCCGAAAGCCACGAGCAGTACTTC.

CDR3 nucleotides: TGTGCCAGCAGCAAAATCGGCGGACAGGGCTCCTACGAGCAGTACTTC. Protein: CASSKIGGQGSYEQYF. This chain links TRBV11-2 with TRBJ2-7; 8 nucleotides line up with TRBD1. With V trimmed by 5 bases and J by 0 bases, 9 bases remained unmatched. Germline CDR1 reads SGHAT; CDR2 reads FQNNGV. CDR3 length: 16 residues.

J is TRBJ2-5 and V is TRBV12-3 or TRBV12-4, with a possible D match to TRBD2 (5 bases). CDR3 length equals 17 residues. V lost 2 bases to trimming and J lost 1 base, with 17 bases between them. CDR3 bases: TGTGCCAGCAGTTTATTTAGGCCGCGGGTCAGCCAAGAGACCCAGTACTTC. Translating gives CASSLFRPRVSQETQYF.

The table lists this clonotype with a few counts. The chain combines TRBV10-1 with TRBJ2-2; D is uncertain. CDR3 length: 15 residues. CDR1 is WNHNN, CDR2 SYGVQD, per germline (reference sequence). V was pared by 2 bases and J by 0 bases, with 7 bases between. Here the CDR3 DNA reads TGCGCCAGCAGTGAGGCGGCGACGAACACCGGGGAGCTGTTTTTT. Its translation is CASSEAATNTGELFF.

The chain links TRBV27 to TRBJ2-1, with 14 bases aligning to TRBD2. CDR3 length: 16 amino acids. V lost 7 bases to trimming and J lost 7 bases; unmatched junction nucleotides: 9. Germline V gene data show CDR1 as MNHEY and CDR2 as SMNVEV (reference sequence). CDR3 in DNA: TGTGCCAGCATTATGTGGGGACTAGCGGGGGAGAATGAGCAGTTCTTC. It is translated as CASIMWGLAGENEQFF.

This clonotype appeared a few times. The CDR3 coding sequence is TGTGCCAGCAGCTTAAGGCGACTAGCGGGGGCCAACACAGATACGCAGTATTTT. Protein sequence: CASSLRRLAGANTDTQYF. The gene calls are TRBV11-1 and TRBJ2-3; 12 bases are a match to TRBD2. Looked up from germline, CDR1 is SGHAT and CDR2 is FQDESV (reference sequence). J gave up 2 bases and V 2 bases, and 8 bases lay outside the gene matches. The CDR3 runs to 18 residues.

The table lists this clonotype with many counts. The gene calls are TRBV29-1 and TRBJ1-2; D not certain. Germline-derived CDR1 and CDR2 are SQVTM and ANQGSEA. There are 15 residues in the CDR3. Trimming stripped 6 bases from V and 6 bases from J, with 23 bases between. The CDR3 region is CSVLPGRPLGNGYTF. CDR3 nucleotide sequence: TGCAGCGTCCTCCCCGGACGGCCCTTAGGAAATGGCTACACCTTC.

This sequence joins TRBV7-2 and TRBJ1-5; D not resolved. The V gene's germline CDR1 is SGHTA and CDR2 FQGNSA. CDR3 length equals 14 residues. The V end lost 3 bases, the J end lost 6 bases, and 12 bases lay between the germline ends. The DNA for the CDR3 is TGTGCCAGCAGCTTCGTGGGCGCAGGTCAGCCCCAGCATTTT. This gives the protein CASSFVGAGQPQHF.

Written as DNA, the CDR3 is TGTGCCAGCAGCGTAGGCGACAGCTATTATGATCAGCCCCAGCATTTT. Translating it yields CASSVGDSYYDQPQHF. The genes are TRBV9 and TRBJ1-5, with D possibly TRBD1 on 5 matching bases. The V gene's germline CDR1 is SGDLS and CDR2 YYNGEE. Trimming left V 0 bases short and J 5 bases short, with 15 bases between. This CDR3 region has 16 residues.

This clonotype has only a few counts. The rearrangement joins TRBV7-7 to TRBJ2-1; possibly TRBD1 for D (6 bases). The germline V gene encodes CDR1 SSHAT and CDR2 FNYEAQ (reference sequence). The CDR3 is 17 residues long. V gave up 4 bases and J gave up 0 bases, with 16 bases separating them. CDR3 residues: CASSSGAVGASYNEQFF. The CDR3 region has the DNA TGTGCCAGCAGCTCCGGGGCGGTGGGGGCCTCCTACAATGAGCAGTTCTTC.

The chain employs TRBV14 and TRBJ2-3; TRBD2 is a possible D gene (6 bases). Germline assignment: CDR1 SGHDN and CDR2 FVKESK. V lost 0 bases, J lost 1 base, and 8 bases lay in between. This CDR3 has 15 residues. The CDR3 reads CASSQEWGGTDTQYF. CDR3 DNA: TGTGCCAGCAGCCAAGAGTGGGGGGGCACAGATACGCAGTATTTT.

V and J are TRBV5-1 and TRBJ1-4, with D uncertain. V dropped 0 bases and J dropped 7 bases, with 4 bases sitting between them. The length of the CDR3 is 12 residues. CDR1 is SGHRS and CDR2 is YFSETQ in the germline V gene. CDR3 sequence: CASSLESEKLFF. In DNA form, the CDR3 reads TGCGCCAGCAGCTTGGAGAGTGAAAAACTGTTTTTT.

This clonotype was detected only a few times. V gene TRBV12-3 or TRBV12-4 combines with J gene TRBJ2-7; 7 bases align to TRBD1. The V segment lost 5 bases and the J segment 5 bases; nucleotides outside the gene matches: 6. This CDR3 is 13 amino acids long. The CDR3 loop is CASSPTGYHEQYF. The CDR3 coding sequence is TGTGCCAGCAGTCCGACAGGGTATCACGAGCAGTACTTC.

This clonotype has just a few counts. V is TRBV6-1 and J is TRBJ1-2; D unresolved. Trimming took off 1 base at V and 8 bases at J, with 17 bases between the two ends. Germline CDR1 is MNHNS and CDR2 is SASEGT. This CDR3 comprises 15 residues. CDR3 sequence: CASSEDRAHVGGYTF. The CDR3 DNA reads as TGTGCCAGCAGTGAAGACCGGGCCCATGTAGGGGGCTACACCTTC.

This chain connects TRBV20-1 to TRBJ2-2, with D unresolved. CDR1 and CDR2 from the germline V gene are DFQATT and SNEGSKA (reference sequence). The ends were cut back, 1 base at V and 4 bases at J, with 7 bases in the middle. The CDR3 contains 13 residues. The CDR3 bases are TGCAGTGCTAGAGTATCTAGCACCGGGGAGCTGTTTTTT. Translated, it gives CSARVSSTGELFF.

The table lists this clonotype with many counts. The J gene is TRBJ2-7, the V gene TRBV20-1; unclear D gene. The CDR3 loop spans 14 amino acids. Deletions cut 0 bases from V and 5 bases from J, with 14 bases between. Germline lookup yields CDR1 DFQATT and CDR2 SNEGSKA (reference sequence). CDR3 bases: TGCAGTGCTAGAGACCCTCGATCAAGTAACGAGCAGTACTTC. Protein: CSARDPRSSNEQYF.

This clonotype has more than one count but fewer than ten. The chain employs TRBV12-3 or TRBV12-4 and TRBJ2-1; D is undetermined. This CDR3 contains 14 residues. The ends were cut back, 5 bases at V and 4 bases at J, with 12 bases in the middle. As DNA, the CDR3 is TGTGCCAGCAGTAGACCGGGTTATTACAATGAGCAGTTCTTC. Translating gives CASSRPGYYNEQFF.

This clonotype has more than one count but fewer than ten. The chain couples TRBV7-6 to TRBJ2-3, with 7 bases lining up with TRBD1. The CDR3 is made up of 16 amino acids. J lost 1 base, V lost 5 bases, and 9 bases had no gene match. Per germline, CDR1 SGHVS and CDR2 FNYEAQ. CDR3 coding DNA: TGTGCCAGCAGCCCCTTTCCGGGACAGCGCACAGATACGCAGTATTTT. This codes for CASSPFPGQRTDTQYF.

This clonotype has ten or more counts. The V call is TRBV28, the J call TRBJ2-3; D is tentatively TRBD1 or TRBD2 (5 bases each). Germline assignment: CDR1 MDHEN and CDR2 SYDVKM. The CDR3 runs to 12 residues. V shed 8 bases and J shed 2 bases, with 8 bases lying between them. CDR3 sequence (DNA): TGTGCCAGCCTGGGGGTCACAGATACGCAGTATTTT. Its translation is CASLGVTDTQYF.

This clonotype came up a few times. DNA of the CDR3: TGCAGCGTAGGTAAGGCCAGGCTCAATGAGCAGTTCTTC. Amino acids: CSVGKARLNEQFF. The V gene is TRBV29-1, the J gene TRBJ2-1, with D unresolved. CDR3 length: 13 residues. Looked up from germline, CDR1 is SQVTM and CDR2 is ANQGSEA. V lost 6 bases, J lost 6 bases, and 15 bases lay in between.

This chain joins TRBV9 and TRBJ2-7; D may be TRBD1 (6 bases). Trimming shortened V by 0 bases and J by 2 bases, and 9 bases separated the two germline ends. CDR1 SGDLS and CDR2 YYNGEE come from the germline V gene. The CDR3 is made up of 14 amino acids. CDR3 bases: TGTGCCAGCAGCGTAGAGGACAGCGCCTACGAGCAGTACTTC. It translates to CASSVEDSAYEQYF.

In this sample, this clonotype is medium-sized (0.01 to 0.1%). The rearrangement uses TRBV29-1 and TRBJ2-3; TRBD1 matches at 12 bases. V lost 7 bases, J lost 2 bases, and 16 bases stayed unmatched. Germline CDR1 and CDR2: SQVTM and ANQGSEA. The CDR3 is made up of 18 amino acids. The CDR3 region is CSGVGTGGSAALTDTQYF. The CDR3 nucleotides are TGCAGCGGTGTCGGGACAGGGGGCTCGGCGGCACTCACAGATACGCAGTATTTT.

The chain carries TRBV28 and TRBJ2-5; 15 nucleotides match TRBD2. V lost 3 bases, J lost 3 bases, and 2 bases stayed unmatched. This CDR3 has 16 amino acids. Per the germline V gene, CDR1 is MDHEN and CDR2 is SYDVKM. CDR3 region: CASSLGLAGGEETQYF. The CDR3 DNA follows: TGTGCCAGCAGTTTGGGACTAGCGGGGGGCGAAGAGACCCAGTACTTC. The full variable domain, in which reference TRBV28 and TRBJ2-5 provide the parts outside the CDR3, is DVKVTQSSRYLVKRTGEKVFLECVQDMDHENMFWYRQDPGLGLRLIYFSYDVKMKEKGDIPEGYSVSREKKERFSLILESASTNQTSMYLCASSLGLAGGEETQYFGPGTRLLVL.

The chain recombines TRBV21-1 with TRBJ2-2; TRBD1 is taken as the D call from the table, unchecked against the DNA. TRBV21-1 is annotated as a pseudogene. The CDR3 length is 19 residues. The CDR3 loop reads CASSPRDRGRRSNTGELFF. DNA of the CDR3: TGTGCCAGCAGCCCACGGGACAGGGGGCGCCGATCGAACACCGGGGAGCTGTTTTTT.

This clonotype has just a few counts. The CDR3 DNA reads as TGTGCCAGCAGACCGACTGGGGGTTCCAAAAACATTCAGTACTTC. Amino acids: CASRPTGGSKNIQYF. The genes are TRBV7-8 and TRBJ2-4; either TRBD1 or TRBD2 may fit D (5 bases each). Looked up from germline, CDR1 is SGHVS and CDR2 is FQNEAQ. The CDR3 length is 15 residues. Trimming stripped 6 bases from V and 2 bases from J, with 14 bases between.

The chain uses TRBV7-9 and TRBJ2-1; D is possibly TRBD1 (5 bases). Between the trimmed V and J ends, which lost 4 bases and 7 bases, there was a span of 11 bases. Germline CDR1 is SEHNR and CDR2 is FQNEAQ (reference sequence). CDR3 length: 13 residues. In DNA form, the CDR3 reads TGTGCCAGCAGCTCCAGGGTCTCAAATGAGCAGTTCTTC. Its translation: CASSSRVSNEQFF.